This entry features one T cell receptor beta chain sequence. Its antigen is undetermined. The sample contains more than one DNA sequence encoding this CDR3. Some clones are missing from TCRdb's copy, which holds only in-frame ones; the method was immunoSEQ multiplex PCR. The table includes roughly 99,000 clones, 91% detected once. This entry is derived from a study of T cell responses to AZD1222 COVID-19 vaccine. Study conclusions and caveats: Repertoire sampling occurred only after the peak T cell response. Clonal diversity was possibly underestimated, and white British individuals and females predominated among donors. Only a handful of AZD1222 recipients, roughly six in all, had baseline seropositivity.

The germline gives CDR1 SGHTA, CDR2 FQGNSA. The CDR3 runs to 14 residues. J gave up 2 bases and V 4 bases, and 5 bases lay outside the gene matches. The sample in question was peripheral blood, obtained on day 0 of AZD1222 vaccination. This TCR came from an adult in good health. This chain links TRBV7-2 with TRBJ2-7; 7 positions match TRBD2. CDR3 bases: TGTGCCAGCAGCTCCTTAGCGGGCACCTACGAGCAGTACTTC. Residues: CASSSLAGTYEQYF.